Here is one T cell receptor (beta chain) with its context. What it binds is unknown. Naive CD8 isolation took CD45RO-negative cells positively selected for CCR7 and excluded terminally differentiated effector memory CD45RA+ cells. The data belong to a study of shared clonotypes between healthy human individuals. About the study: Researchers assigned three CD4 naive, three CD4 memory, two CD8 naive and one CD8 memory plate to each donor.

Over several immunoSEQ plates, each subset's genomic DNA was distributed in even portions. Clones were sequenced by immunoSEQ multiplex PCR, and TCRdb holds only the in-frame ones, with some missing. The sample yields some 2,000,000 clones, just under 95% seen once. Per the germline V gene, CDR1 is SNHLY and CDR2 is FYNNEI. Germline trimming cut 5 bases from V and 6 bases from J; bases unmatched to any gene: 4. CDR3 length equals 12 residues. Study results and caveats: A handful of donors held roughly 5% of naive CD4 clonotypes in common.

This clonotype originated in a man between 18 and 29 years old in good health. The sequenced material came from naive CD8+ T cells sorted from blood. The genes are TRBV2 and TRBJ2-7, with TRBD2 matching 7 bases. The CDR3 protein is CASSREGREQYF. CDR3 DNA: TGTGCCAGCAGTAGGGAGGGACGCGAGCAGTACTTC.